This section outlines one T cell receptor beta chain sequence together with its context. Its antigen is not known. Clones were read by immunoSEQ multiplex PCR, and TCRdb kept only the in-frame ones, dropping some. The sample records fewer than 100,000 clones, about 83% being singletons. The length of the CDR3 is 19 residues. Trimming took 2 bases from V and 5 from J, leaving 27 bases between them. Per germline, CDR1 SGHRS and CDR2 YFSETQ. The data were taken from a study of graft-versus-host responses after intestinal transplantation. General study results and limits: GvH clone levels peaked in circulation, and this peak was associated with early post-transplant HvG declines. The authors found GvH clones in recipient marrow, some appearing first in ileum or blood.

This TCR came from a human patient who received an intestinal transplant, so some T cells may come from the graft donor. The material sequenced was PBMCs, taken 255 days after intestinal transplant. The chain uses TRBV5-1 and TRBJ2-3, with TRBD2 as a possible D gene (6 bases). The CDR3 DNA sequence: TGCGCCAGCAGCTTTTTCGGGATGGTGCGCGGGGCGGAGAAAGATACGCAGTATTTT. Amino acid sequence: CASSFFGMVRGAEKDTQYF.